The rows below give T cell receptor beta chains drawn from one sample of a study of shared T cell receptors in the human thymus. The repertoire was sequenced with immunoSEQ multiplex PCR; TCRdb's copy has only in-frame clones and lacks some. The table lists approximately 400,000 clones, 85% to 95% of them singletons, with 0.015% to 0.025% in the top ten. The sample consisted of thymocytes. Source of these receptors: a human donor. Each CDR3 is given with its conserved first and last residue. The order of the fields is CDR3 length, clone size, V gene, D gene, J gene, CDR3 protein, CDR3 DNA. The D gene is left open where the match is weak. The size entry is marked missing in some rows and otherwise reads once, few, many or a size class.

len: 18
abundance: -
v_gene: TRBV7-9
d_gene: -
j_gene: TRBJ2-6
CDR3aa: CASTPGWSLFSGANVLTF
CDR3nt: TGTGCCAGCACCCCGGGCTGGTCTCTTTTCTCTGGGGCCAACGTCCTGACTTTC

len: 17
abundance: -
v_gene: TRBV5-1
d_gene: -
j_gene: TRBJ1-1
CDR3aa: CASSLGNWGRENTEAFF
CDR3nt: TGCGCCAGCAGCTTGGGGAACTGGGGCCGGGAGAACACTGAAGCTTTCTTT

len: 15
abundance: -
v_gene: TRBV7-2
d_gene: -
j_gene: TRBJ1-1
CDR3aa: CASSLATGLNTEAFF
CDR3nt: TGTGCCAGCAGCTTGGCTACAGGCTTGAACACTGAAGCTTTCTTT

len: 21
abundance: few
v_gene: TRBV28
d_gene: TRBD2
j_gene: TRBJ2-5
CDR3aa: CASSSSTSGAREHSHQETQYF
CDR3nt: TGTGCCAGCAGTTCATCTACTAGCGGGGCTAGAGAACACAGCCACCAAGAGACCCAGTACTTC

len: 13
abundance: -
v_gene: TRBV5-4
d_gene: TRBD1
j_gene: TRBJ1-4
CDR3aa: CASRDRGNEKLFF
CDR3nt: TGTGCCAGCAGAGACAGGGGAAATGAAAAACTGTTTTTT

len: 14
abundance: -
v_gene: TRBV7-2
d_gene: -
j_gene: TRBJ2-1
CDR3aa: CASSLVPPGGEQFF
CDR3nt: TGTGCCAGCAGCTTAGTACCCCCTGGGGGTGAGCAGTTCTTC

len: 15
abundance: -
v_gene: TRBV28
d_gene: TRBD1
j_gene: TRBJ2-1
CDR3aa: CASSQGQGAYNEQFF
CDR3nt: TGTGCCAGCAGTCAGGGACAGGGGGCCTACAATGAGCAGTTCTTC

len: 16
abundance: -
v_gene: TRBV28
d_gene: -
j_gene: TRBJ2-7
CDR3aa: CASSLSPPGLNDEQYF
CDR3nt: TGTGCCAGCAGCCTATCCCCTCCGGGGTTGAACGACGAGCAGTACTTC

len: 11
abundance: -
v_gene: TRBV28
d_gene: -
j_gene: TRBJ2-7
CDR3aa: CASSRGGEQYF
CDR3nt: TGTGCCAGCAGTCGGGGTGGCGAGCAGTACTTC

len: 17
abundance: -
v_gene: TRBV28
d_gene: TRBD1
j_gene: TRBJ2-1
CDR3aa: CASSSHRDRVGYNEQFF
CDR3nt: TGTGCCAGCAGTTCCCACCGGGACAGGGTGGGTTACAATGAGCAGTTCTTC

len: 14
abundance: -
v_gene: TRBV2
d_gene: -
j_gene: TRBJ2-1
CDR3aa: CATSKDPSGNEQFF
CDR3nt: TGTGCCACCTCGAAGGACCCCTCGGGCAATGAGCAGTTCTTC

len: 14
abundance: -
v_gene: TRBV4-1
d_gene: TRBD1
j_gene: TRBJ1-2
CDR3aa: CASSPPGQGDGYTF
CDR3nt: TGCGCCAGCAGCCCCCCGGGACAGGGGGATGGCTACACCTTC

len: 19
abundance: -
v_gene: TRBV11-2
d_gene: TRBD1
j_gene: TRBJ2-1
CDR3aa: CASSPRGTGWDSSYNEQFF
CDR3nt: TGTGCCAGCAGCCCTAGGGGGACAGGGTGGGATAGCTCCTACAATGAGCAGTTCTTC

len: 16
abundance: -
v_gene: TRBV10-1
d_gene: TRBD1
j_gene: TRBJ1-5
CDR3aa: CASSEGTGGLNQPQHF
CDR3nt: TGCGCCAGCAGTGAGGGGACAGGGGGCCTCAATCAGCCCCAGCATTTT

len: 14
abundance: -
v_gene: TRBV5-8
d_gene: TRBD2
j_gene: TRBJ2-7
CDR3aa: CASSSGRGDHEQYF
CDR3nt: TGTGCCAGCAGCTCGGGACGGGGGGACCACGAGCAGTACTTC